This TCR beta chain emerged from a study of blood T cells in healthy people across ages. The study, taken as a whole, reports: Whereas aged donors had fewer naive CD4+ cells, long-lived donors had more of them and higher diversity.

Through a sample-barcoded 5' primer and a J-beta primer mix, a second PCR was run for roughly 6 to 11 cycles. Through a template-switch adaptor with 12 random nucleotides, each cDNA molecule received a tag. TCRdb re-called the 5' RACE reads through MiXCR, storing one row per CDR3 protein. Altogether around 2 million distinct CDR3 sequences are present, roughly two fifths being singletons, with the ten largest covering roughly 24%. On this clonotype itself: Antigen: not known.

There are 16 residues in the CDR3. Germline V gene data show CDR1 as SGHRS and CDR2 as YFSETQ. Trimming took off 0 bases at V and 6 bases at J, with 18 bases between the two ends. The V gene is TRBV5-1, the J gene TRBJ2-5; D gene unclear. Material for sequencing was blood. The TCR originated in a human donor in good health. The CDR3: CASSLGGYAVAQTQYF. The CDR3 DNA is TGCGCCAGCAGCTTGGGCGGCTATGCGGTTGCGCAGACCCAGTACTTC.